This T cell receptor (beta chain) was identified in a study of cytomegalovirus exposure and HLA in healthy donors. CDR3 length: 16 amino acids. Germline CDR1 and CDR2: SGHVS and FNYEAQ. The V end was cut by 5 bases, the J end by 1 base, with 12 bases between. This PCR relied on a set of 60 Vbeta primers and 13 Jbeta primers. Clones were read by immunoSEQ multiplex PCR, and TCRdb kept only the in-frame ones, dropping some. The sample carries fewer than 150,000 clones, roughly 78% recorded once. The receptor's source is a man aged 25-45 years in good health and CMV-seronegative. The rearrangement joins TRBV7-6 to TRBJ2-6; D gene ambiguous. Sequencing was done on a sample of PBMCs. CDR3 in DNA: TGTGCCAGCAGCCCATATAGCCGTTCTGGGGCCAACGTCCTGACTTTC. Translated: CASSPYSRSGANVLTF.